This T cell receptor beta chain was sequenced during a study of blood T cell repertoires in COVID-19. Overall study: Spain, Italy and the United States supplied samples that represented acute and convalescent COVID-19. From T cells, B-cell-depleted T cells, or PBMCs came the material, which was cDNA or gDNA.

As handled by the study authors: Amplification with reference gene primers provided the estimates of nucleated cell counts. Clones were read by immunoSEQ multiplex PCR, and TCRdb kept only the in-frame ones, dropping some. The V and J calls and clone size were taken over from that table, and D and trimming were inferred from the DNA. The sample holds approximately 210,000 clones; approximately 87% are singletons and the top ten take approximately 2.6%. Germline trimming cut 2 bases from V and 0 bases from J; bases unmatched to any gene: 1. The CDR3 is made up of 15 amino acids. Germline lookup yields CDR1 SGHTS and CDR2 YDEGEE.

The source is a woman between 65 and 79 years old with active or convalescent COVID-19. Source material: peripheral blood. The chain is built from TRBV5-8 and TRBJ2-2; 7 bases line up with TRBD1. The DNA for the CDR3 is TGTGCCAGCAGCTTCGGGACAGCGAACACCGGGGAGCTGTTTTTT. Translation: CASSFGTANTGELFF.